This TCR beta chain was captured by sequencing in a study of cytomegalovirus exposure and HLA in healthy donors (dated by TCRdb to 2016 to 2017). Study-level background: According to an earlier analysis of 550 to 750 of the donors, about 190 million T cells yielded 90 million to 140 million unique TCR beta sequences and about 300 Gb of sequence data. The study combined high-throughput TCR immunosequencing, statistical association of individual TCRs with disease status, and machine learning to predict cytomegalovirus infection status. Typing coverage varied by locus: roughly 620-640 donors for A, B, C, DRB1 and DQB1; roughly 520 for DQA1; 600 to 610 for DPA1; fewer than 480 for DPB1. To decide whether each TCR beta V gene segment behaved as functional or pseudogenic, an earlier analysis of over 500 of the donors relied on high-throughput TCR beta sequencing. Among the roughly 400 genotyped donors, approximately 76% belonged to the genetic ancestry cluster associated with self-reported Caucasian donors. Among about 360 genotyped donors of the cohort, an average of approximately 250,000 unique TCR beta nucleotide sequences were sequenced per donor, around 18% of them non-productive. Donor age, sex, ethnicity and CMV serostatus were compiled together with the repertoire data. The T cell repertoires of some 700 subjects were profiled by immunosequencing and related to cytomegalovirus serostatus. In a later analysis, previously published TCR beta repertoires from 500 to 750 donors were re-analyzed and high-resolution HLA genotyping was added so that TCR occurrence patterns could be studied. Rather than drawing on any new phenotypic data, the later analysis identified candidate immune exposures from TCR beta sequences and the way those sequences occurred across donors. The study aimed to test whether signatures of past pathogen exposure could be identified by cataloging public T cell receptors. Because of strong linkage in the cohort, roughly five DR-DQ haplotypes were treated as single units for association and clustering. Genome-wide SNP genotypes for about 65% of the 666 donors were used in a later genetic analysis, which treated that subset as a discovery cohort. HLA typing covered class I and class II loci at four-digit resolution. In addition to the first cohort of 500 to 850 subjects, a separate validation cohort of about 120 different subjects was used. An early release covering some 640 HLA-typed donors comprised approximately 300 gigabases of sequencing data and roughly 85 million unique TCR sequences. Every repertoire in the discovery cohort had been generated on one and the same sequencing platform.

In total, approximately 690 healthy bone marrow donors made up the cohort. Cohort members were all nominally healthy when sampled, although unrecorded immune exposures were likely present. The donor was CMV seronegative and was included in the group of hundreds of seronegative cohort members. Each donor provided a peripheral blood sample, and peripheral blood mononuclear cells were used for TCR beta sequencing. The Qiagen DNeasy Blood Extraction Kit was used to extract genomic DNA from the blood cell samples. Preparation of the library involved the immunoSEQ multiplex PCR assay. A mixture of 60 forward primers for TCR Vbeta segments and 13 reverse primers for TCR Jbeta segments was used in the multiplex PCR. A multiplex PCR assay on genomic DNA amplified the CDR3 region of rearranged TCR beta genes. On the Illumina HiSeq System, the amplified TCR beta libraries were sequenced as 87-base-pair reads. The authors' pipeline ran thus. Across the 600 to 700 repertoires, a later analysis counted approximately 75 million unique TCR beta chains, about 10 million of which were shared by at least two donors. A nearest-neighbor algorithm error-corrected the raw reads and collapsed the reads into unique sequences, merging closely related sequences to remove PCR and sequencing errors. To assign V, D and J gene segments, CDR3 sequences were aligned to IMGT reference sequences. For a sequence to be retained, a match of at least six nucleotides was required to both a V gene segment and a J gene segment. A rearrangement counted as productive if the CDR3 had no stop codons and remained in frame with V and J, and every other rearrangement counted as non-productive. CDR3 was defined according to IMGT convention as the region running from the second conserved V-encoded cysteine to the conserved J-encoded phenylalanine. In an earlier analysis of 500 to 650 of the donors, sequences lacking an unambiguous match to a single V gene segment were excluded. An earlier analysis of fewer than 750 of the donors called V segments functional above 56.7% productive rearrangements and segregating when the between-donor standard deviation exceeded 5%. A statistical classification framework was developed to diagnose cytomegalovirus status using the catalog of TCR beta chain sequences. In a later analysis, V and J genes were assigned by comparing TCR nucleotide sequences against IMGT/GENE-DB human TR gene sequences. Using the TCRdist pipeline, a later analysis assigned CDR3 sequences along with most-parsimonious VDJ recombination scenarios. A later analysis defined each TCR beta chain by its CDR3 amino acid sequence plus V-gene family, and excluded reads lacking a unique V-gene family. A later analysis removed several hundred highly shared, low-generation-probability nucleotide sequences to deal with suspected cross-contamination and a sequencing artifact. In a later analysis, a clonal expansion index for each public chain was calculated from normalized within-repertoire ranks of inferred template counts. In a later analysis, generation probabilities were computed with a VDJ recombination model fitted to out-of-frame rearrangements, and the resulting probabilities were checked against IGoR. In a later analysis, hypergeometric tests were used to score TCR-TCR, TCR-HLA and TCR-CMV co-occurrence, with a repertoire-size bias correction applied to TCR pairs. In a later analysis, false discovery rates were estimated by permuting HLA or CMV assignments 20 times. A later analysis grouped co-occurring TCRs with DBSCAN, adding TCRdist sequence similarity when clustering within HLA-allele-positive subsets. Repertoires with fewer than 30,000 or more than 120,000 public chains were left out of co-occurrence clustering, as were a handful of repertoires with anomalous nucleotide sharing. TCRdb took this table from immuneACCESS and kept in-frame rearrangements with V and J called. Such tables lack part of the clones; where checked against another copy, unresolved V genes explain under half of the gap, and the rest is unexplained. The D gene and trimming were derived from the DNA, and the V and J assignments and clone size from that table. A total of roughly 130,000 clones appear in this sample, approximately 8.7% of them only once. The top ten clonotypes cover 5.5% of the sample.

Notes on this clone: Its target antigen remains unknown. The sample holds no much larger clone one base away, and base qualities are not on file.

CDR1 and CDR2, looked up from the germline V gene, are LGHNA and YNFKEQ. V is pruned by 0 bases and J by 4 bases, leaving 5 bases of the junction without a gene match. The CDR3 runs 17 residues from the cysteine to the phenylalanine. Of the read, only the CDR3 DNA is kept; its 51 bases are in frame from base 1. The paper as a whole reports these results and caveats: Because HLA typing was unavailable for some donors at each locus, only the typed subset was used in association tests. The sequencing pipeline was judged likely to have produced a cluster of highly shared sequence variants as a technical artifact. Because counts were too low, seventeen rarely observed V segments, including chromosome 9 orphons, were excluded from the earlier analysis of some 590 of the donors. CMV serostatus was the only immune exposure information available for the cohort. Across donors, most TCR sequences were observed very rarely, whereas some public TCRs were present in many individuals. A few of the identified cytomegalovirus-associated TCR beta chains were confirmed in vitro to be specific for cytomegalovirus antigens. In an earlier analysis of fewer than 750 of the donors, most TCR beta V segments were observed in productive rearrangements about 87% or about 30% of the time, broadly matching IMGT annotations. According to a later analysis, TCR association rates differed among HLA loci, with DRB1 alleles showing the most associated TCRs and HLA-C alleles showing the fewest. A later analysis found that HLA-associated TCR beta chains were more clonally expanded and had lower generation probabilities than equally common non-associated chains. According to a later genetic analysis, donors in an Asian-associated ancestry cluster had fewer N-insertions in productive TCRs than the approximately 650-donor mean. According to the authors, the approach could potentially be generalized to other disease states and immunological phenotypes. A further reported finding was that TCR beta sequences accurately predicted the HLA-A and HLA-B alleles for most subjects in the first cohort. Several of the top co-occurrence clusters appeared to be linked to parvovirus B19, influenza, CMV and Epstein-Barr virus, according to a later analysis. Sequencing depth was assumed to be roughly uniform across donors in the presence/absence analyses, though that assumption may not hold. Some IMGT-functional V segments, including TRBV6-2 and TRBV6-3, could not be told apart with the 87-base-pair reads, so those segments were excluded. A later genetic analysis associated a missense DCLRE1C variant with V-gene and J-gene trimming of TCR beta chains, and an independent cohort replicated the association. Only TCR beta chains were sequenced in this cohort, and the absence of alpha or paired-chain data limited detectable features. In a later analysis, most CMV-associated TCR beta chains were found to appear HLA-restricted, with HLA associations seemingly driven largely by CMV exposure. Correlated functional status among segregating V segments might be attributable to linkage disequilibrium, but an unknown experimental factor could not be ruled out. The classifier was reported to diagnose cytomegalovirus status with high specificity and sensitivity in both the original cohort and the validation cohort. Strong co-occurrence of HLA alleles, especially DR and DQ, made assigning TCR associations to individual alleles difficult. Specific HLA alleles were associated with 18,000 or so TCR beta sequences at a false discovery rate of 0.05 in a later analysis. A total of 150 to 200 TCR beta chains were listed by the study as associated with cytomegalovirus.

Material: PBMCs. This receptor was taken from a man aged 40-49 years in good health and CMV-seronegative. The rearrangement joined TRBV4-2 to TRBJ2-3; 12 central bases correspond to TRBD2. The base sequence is TGTGCCAGCAGCCAAGAACTAGCGGGGGGCGGGGCAGATACGCAGTATTTT. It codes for CASSQELAGGGADTQYF.